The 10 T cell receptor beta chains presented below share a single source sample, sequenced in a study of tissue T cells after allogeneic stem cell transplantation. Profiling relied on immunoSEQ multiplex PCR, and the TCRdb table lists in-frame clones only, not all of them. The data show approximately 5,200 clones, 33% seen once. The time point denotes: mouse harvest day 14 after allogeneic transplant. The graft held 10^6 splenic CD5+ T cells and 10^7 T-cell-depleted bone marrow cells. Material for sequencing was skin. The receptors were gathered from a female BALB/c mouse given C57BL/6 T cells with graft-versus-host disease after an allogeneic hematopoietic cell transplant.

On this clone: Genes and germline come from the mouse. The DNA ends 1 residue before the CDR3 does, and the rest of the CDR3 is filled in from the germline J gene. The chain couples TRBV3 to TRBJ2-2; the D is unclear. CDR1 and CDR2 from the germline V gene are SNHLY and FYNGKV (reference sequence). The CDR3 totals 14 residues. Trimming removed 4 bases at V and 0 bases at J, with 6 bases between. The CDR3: CASSYNSNTGQLYF. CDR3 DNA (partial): TGTGCCAGCAGCTACAATTCAAACACCGGGCAGCTCTAC. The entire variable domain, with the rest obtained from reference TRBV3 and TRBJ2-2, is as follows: GPKVLQIPSHQIIDMGQMVTLNCDPVSNHLYFYWYKQILGQQMEFLVNFYNGKVMEKSKLFKDQFSVERPDGSYFTLKIQPTALEDSAVYFCASSYNSNTGQLYFGEGSKLTVL.

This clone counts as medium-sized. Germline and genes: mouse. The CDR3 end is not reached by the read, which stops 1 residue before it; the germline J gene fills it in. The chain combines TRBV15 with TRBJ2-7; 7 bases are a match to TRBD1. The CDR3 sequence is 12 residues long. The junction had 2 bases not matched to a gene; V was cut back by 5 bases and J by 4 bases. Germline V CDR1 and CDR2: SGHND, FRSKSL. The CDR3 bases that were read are TGTGCCAGCAGTCGGGACAGATATGAACAGTAC. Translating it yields CASSRDRYEQY. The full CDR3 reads CASSRDRYEQYF.

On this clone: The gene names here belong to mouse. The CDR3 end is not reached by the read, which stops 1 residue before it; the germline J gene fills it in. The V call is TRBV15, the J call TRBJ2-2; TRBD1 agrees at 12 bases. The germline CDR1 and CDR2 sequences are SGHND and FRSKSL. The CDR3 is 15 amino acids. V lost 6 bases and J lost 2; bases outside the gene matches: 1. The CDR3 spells CASRGQGANTGQLYF. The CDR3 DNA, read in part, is TGTGCCAGCAGGGGACAGGGGGCGAACACCGGGCAGCTCTAC.

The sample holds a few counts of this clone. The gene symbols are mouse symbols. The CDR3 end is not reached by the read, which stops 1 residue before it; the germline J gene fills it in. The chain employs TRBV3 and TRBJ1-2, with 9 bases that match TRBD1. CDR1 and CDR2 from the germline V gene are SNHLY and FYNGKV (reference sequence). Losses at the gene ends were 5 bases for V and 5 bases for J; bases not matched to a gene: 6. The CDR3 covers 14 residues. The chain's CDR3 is CASSQTGGGSDYTF. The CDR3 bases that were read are TGTGCCAGCAGCCAGACAGGGGGAGGATCCGACTACACC. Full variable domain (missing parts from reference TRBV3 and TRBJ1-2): GPKVLQIPSHQIIDMGQMVTLNCDPVSNHLYFYWYKQILGQQMEFLVNFYNGKVMEKSKLFKDQFSVERPDGSYFTLKIQPTALEDSAVYFCASSQTGGGSDYTFGSGTRLLVI.

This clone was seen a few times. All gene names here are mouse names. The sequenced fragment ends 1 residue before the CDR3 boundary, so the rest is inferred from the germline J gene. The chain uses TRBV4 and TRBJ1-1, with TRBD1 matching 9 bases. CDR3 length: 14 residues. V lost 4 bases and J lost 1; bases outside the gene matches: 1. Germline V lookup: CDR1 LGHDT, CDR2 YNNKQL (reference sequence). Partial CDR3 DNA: TGTGCCAGCAGCTGGGGACAGGGAAACACAGAAGTCTTC. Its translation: CASSWGQGNTEVF. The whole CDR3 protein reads CASSWGQGNTEVFF.

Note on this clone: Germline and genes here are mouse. The CDR3 reads CASSSRQGTNERLFF. Incomplete CDR3 DNA: TGTGCCAGCAGCTCCCGACAGGGGACCAACGAAAGATTATTT. V and J are TRBV26 and TRBJ1-4; 8 positions agree with TRBD1. The read gets to within 1 residue of the CDR3 end, and the germline J gene fills in the rest. This CDR3 has 15 residues. The V gene's germline CDR1 is KGHPV and CDR2 FQNQEV (reference sequence). Trimming at V came to 6 bases and at J to 3 bases, leaving 6 bases not matched to a gene.

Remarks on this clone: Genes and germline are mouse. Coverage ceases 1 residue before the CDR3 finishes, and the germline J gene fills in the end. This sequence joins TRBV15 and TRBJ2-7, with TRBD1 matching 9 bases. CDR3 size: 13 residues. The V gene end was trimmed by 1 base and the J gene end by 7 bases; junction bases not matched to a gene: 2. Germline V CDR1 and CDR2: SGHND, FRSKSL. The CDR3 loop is CASSLDRGREQYF. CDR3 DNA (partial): TGTGCCAGCAGTTTAGACAGGGGGCGAGAACAGTAC.

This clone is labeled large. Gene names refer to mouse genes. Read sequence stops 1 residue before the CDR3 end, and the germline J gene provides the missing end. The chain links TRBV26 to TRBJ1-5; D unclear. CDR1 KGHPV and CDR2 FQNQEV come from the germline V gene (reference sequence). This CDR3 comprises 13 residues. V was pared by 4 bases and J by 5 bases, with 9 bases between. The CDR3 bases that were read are TGTGCCAGCAGTCCCGACATCTACCAGGCTCCGCTT. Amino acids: CASSPDIYQAPL. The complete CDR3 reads CASSPDIYQAPLF. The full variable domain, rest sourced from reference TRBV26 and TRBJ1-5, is NSKVIQTPRYLVKGQGQKAKMRCIPEKGHPVVFWYQQNKNNEFKFLINFQNQEVLQQIDMTEKRFSAECPSNSPCSLEIQSSEAGDSALYLCASSPDIYQAPLFGEGTRLSVL.

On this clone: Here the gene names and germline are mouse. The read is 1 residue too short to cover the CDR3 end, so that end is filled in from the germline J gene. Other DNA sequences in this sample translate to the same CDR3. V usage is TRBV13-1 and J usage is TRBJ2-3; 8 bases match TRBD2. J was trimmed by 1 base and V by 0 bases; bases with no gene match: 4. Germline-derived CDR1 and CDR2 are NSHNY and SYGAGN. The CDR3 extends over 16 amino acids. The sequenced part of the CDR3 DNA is TGTGCCAGCAGTGATGGGGGGGGGCAGGGTGCAGAAACGCTGTAT. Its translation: CASSDGGGQGAETLY. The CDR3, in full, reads CASSDGGGQGAETLYF.

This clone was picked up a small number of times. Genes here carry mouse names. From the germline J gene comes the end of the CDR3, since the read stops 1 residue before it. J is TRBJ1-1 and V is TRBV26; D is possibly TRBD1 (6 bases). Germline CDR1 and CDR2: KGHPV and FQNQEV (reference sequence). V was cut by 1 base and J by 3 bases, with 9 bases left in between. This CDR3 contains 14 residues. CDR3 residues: CASSLWGGDTEVFF. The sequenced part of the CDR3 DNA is TGTGCCAGCAGTCTGTGGGGGGGCGACACAGAAGTCTTC.